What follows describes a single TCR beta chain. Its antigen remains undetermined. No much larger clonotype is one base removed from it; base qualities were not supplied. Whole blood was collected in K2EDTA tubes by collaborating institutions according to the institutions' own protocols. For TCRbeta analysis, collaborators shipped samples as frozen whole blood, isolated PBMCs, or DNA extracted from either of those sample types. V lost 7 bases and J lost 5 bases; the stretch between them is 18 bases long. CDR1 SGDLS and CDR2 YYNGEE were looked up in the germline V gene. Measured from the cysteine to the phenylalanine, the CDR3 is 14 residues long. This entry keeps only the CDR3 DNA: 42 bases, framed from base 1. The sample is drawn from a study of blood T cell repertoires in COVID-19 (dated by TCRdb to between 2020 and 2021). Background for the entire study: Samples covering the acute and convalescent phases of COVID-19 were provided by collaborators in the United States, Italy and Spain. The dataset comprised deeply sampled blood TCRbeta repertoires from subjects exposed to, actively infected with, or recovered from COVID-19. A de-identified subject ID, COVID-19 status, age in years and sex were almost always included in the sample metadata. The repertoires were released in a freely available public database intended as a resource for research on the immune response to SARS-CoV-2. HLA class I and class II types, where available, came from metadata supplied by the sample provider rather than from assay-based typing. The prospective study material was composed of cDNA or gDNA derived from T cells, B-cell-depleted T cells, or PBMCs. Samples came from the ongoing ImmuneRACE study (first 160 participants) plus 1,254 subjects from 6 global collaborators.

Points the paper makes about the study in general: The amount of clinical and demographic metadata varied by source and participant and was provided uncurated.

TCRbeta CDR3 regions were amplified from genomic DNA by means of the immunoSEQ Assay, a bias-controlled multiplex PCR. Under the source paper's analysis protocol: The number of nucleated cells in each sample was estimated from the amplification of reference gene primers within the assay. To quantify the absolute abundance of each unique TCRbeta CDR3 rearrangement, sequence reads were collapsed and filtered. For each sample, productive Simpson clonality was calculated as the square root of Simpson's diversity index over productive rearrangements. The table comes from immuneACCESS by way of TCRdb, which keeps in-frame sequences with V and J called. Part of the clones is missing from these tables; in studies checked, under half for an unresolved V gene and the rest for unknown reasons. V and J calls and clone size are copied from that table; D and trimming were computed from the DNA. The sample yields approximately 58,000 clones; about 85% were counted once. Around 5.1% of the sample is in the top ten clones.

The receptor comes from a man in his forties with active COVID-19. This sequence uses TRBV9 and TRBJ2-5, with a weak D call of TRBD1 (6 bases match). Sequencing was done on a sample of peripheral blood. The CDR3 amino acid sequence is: CASRSEQGSETQYF. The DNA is TGTGCCAGCCGCTCTGAACAGGGATCTGAGACCCAGTACTTC. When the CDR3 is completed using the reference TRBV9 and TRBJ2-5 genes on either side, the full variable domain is DSGVTQTPKHLITATGQRVTLRCSPRSGDLSVYWYQQSLDQGLQFLIQYYNGEERAKGNILERFSAQQFPDLHSELNLSSLELGDSALYFCASRSEQGSETQYFGPGTRLLVL.